The TCR beta chain described here comes from a study of cytomegalovirus exposure and HLA in healthy donors. This PCR relied on a set of 60 Vbeta primers and 13 Jbeta primers. The authors' processing: Around 12 million of some 80 million unique TCR beta chains were shared, per a later count. The method was immunoSEQ multiplex PCR; TCRdb's version includes in-frame clones alone and lacks a portion of them. V and J calls and clone size are as listed in that table; D and trimming were resolved from the DNA. The data show fewer than 200,000 clones, with around 79% seen just once and 5% to 8% held by the top ten. This CDR3 region has 14 residues. Germline V lookup: CDR1 SGHTA, CDR2 FQGNSA. Trimming cost V 0 bases and J 7 bases, with 10 bases left between them.

The sequenced material came from PBMCs. V usage is TRBV7-2 and J usage is TRBJ2-1; D may be TRBD2 (5 bases). The clonotype comes from a man aged 40-49 years in good health and CMV-seropositive. The CDR3 bases are TGTGCCAGCAGCTTAGCGGGAGTGGCGAATGAGCAGTTCTTC. Translating gives CASSLAGVANEQFF.